This entry lists 9 T cell receptor beta chains sequenced from one sample in a study of blood T cells in healthy people across ages. For the second PCR, which ran for about 7 to 11 cycles, a sample-barcoded 5' primer and a J-beta primer mix were used. TCRdb reanalysed the 5' RACE reads using MiXCR and keeps one entry per CDR3 protein. In the table there are under 2 million distinct CDR3 sequences, roughly 32% of which are singletons. Source material: blood. The receptors here all came from a woman in her 30s in good health.

This clonotype came up a few times. J is TRBJ2-3 and V is TRBV3-1, with 7 nucleotides matching TRBD1. The J segment lost 7 bases and the V segment lost 4 bases, leaving 11 bases of the junction unmatched. The CDR3 covers 15 residues. The germline V gene has CDR1 LGHDT and CDR2 YNNKEL (reference sequence). CDR3 loop: CASSPTGVGAYTQYF. The CDR3 coding sequence is TGTGCCAGCAGCCCCACAGGGGTTGGCGCATATACGCAGTATTTT.

To note about this clonotype: A much larger clone differs by one base, so this may be a read error. This chain links TRBV10-3 with TRBJ2-7; D possibly corresponds to TRBD2 (6 bases). CDR1 and CDR2 (germline): ENHRY, SYGVKD. The CDR3 sequence is 16 residues long. V was shortened by 0 bases and J by 3 bases, with 15 bases between the two germline ends. The CDR3 protein is CAISESRSGGFYEQYF. Written as DNA, the CDR3 is TGTGCCATCAGTGAGTCCCGTTCCGGGGGATTCTACGAGCAGTACTTC.

The chain joins TRBV9 to TRBJ2-3, with 11 bases matching TRBD2. The germline V gene has CDR1 SGDLS and CDR2 YYNGEE. With V trimmed by 2 bases and J by 0 bases, 2 bases remained unmatched. The CDR3 loop spans 16 amino acids. This CDR3 is CASSVGLAESTDTQYF. The CDR3 DNA reads TGTGCCAGCAGCGTGGGACTAGCGGAGAGCACAGATACGCAGTATTTT.

This clonotype showed up just a few times. This rearrangement joins TRBV5-5 to TRBJ2-1; TRBD1 matches at 12 bases. With 3 bases clipped from V and 9 bases from J, the junction kept 4 bases outside the gene matches. CDR3 length: 14 residues. In germline, CDR1 is SGHKS, CDR2 YYEKEE (reference sequence). In nucleotides, the CDR3 is TGTGCCAGCAGCTGGGGACAGGGGGCAGGTGAGCAGTTCTTC. Protein sequence: CASSWGQGAGEQFF.

Regarding this clonotype: Its ends do not fully match the called genes, so a read error is possible. The chain carries TRBV6-2 or TRBV6-3 and TRBJ2-1; the match to TRBD2 covers 7 bases. Germline V lookup: CDR1 MNHEY, CDR2 SVGEGT. CDR3 size: 16 residues. CDR3 sequence: CASSYSAGVGYNEQVF. The CDR3 bases are TGTGCCAGCAGTTACTCTGCGGGAGTCGGATACAATGAGCAGGTCTTC.

The chain couples TRBV4-2 to TRBJ2-7; TRBD2 aligns across 12 bases. There are 18 residues in the CDR3. V trimming: 1 base; J trimming: 0 bases; junction bases outside the gene matches: 7. CDR1 and CDR2 (germline): LGHNA, YNFKEQ. CDR3 nucleotide sequence: TGTGCCAGCAGCCAAGTTCTAGCGGGGGGGCAAAGCTCCTACGAGCAGTACTTC. Residues: CASSQVLAGGQSSYEQYF.

This chain connects TRBV9 to TRBJ2-6, with no clear D. The CDR3 covers 14 residues. Germline V gives CDR1 SGDLS, CDR2 YYNGEE. The ends were cut back, 0 bases at V and 4 bases at J, with 5 bases in the middle. The CDR3 protein is CASSVGLGANVLTF. The CDR3 DNA is TGTGCCAGCAGCGTAGGCCTCGGGGCCAACGTCCTGACTTTC.

The J gene is TRBJ1-1, the V gene TRBV11-2; D not resolved. The CDR3 is made up of 15 amino acids. V shed 3 bases and J shed 1 base, with 12 bases lying between them. CDR1 SGHAT and CDR2 FQNNGV come from the germline V gene. The CDR3 here is CASSFRGGRNTEAFF. The CDR3, as DNA: TGTGCCAGCAGCTTTCGGGGAGGGCGGAACACTGAAGCTTTCTTT.

Only a few counts were recorded for this clonotype. The chain combines TRBV7-9 with TRBJ2-1; 9 positions match TRBD1. V lost 0 bases, J lost 7 bases, and 7 bases stayed unmatched. Germline V CDR1 and CDR2: SEHNR, FQNEAQ (reference sequence). CDR3 length equals 16 residues. The CDR3 nucleotides are TGTGCCAGCAGCTTAGCCGAGACAGGGGGGGCGAATGAGCAGTTCTTC. It specifies CASSLAETGGANEQFF.